The next 31 T cell receptor beta chains were all read from a single sample in a study of CD8 T cells in ankylosing spondylitis. TCRdb reprocessed the 5' RACE reads via MiXCR and lists one record per CDR3 protein. The data show under 300,000 distinct CDR3 sequences, about 9.1% seen once. Specimen: blood, either unsorted or a sorted T cell fraction (not recorded which). The receptors shown here come from a male donor with ankylosing spondylitis or in good health (not recorded which).

This clonotype was observed a handful of times. The chain has TRBV7-8 and TRBJ2-2, with D perhaps assigned TRBD1 or TRBD2 (6 bases each). The V end was cut by 6 bases, the J end by 1 base, with 9 bases between. Per germline, CDR1 SGHVS and CDR2 FQNEAQ. The CDR3 spans 14 residues. The CDR3 region is CASREGGNTGELFF. CDR3 DNA sequence: TGTGCCAGCAGGGAGGGGGGGAACACCGGGGAGCTGTTTTTT.

The chain recombines TRBV23-1 with TRBJ2-1; D ambiguous. TRBV23-1 is reported as an ORF; its role is uncertain. The CDR3 has 16 amino acids. The V end was cut by 1 base, the J end by 6 bases, with 16 bases between. The CDR3: CASSQFDEETCNEQFF. CDR3 nucleotide sequence: TGCGCCAGCAGTCAATTTGATGAAGAAACCTGCAATGAGCAGTTCTTC.

This clonotype was found many times. This rearrangement joins TRBV6-1 to TRBJ2-3, with 7 positions matching TRBD1. The length of the CDR3 is 14 residues. Trimming removed 6 bases from V and 4 bases from J; junction bases left unmatched: 7. The germline V gene encodes CDR1 MNHNS and CDR2 SASEGT. CDR3 nucleotide sequence: TGTGCCAGCAGCCACCAGGGGGACGCAGATACGCAGTATTTT. Its translation is CASSHQGDADTQYF.

At least ten counts were recorded for this clonotype. The rearrangement links TRBV20-1 to TRBJ2-1; a weak D match, TRBD2 (6 bases). The germline V gene encodes CDR1 DFQATT and CDR2 SNEGSKA (reference sequence). This CDR3 region has 16 residues. The V end lost 0 bases, the J end lost 4 bases, and 16 bases lay between the germline ends. CDR3 residues: CSARDLNAGLYNEQFF. The DNA for the CDR3 is TGCAGTGCTAGAGATCTCAACGCGGGATTATACAATGAGCAGTTCTTC.

This clonotype has a count of ten or more. The V gene is TRBV10-3, the J gene TRBJ1-1; D gene ambiguous. The CDR3 length is 13 residues. CDR1 and CDR2 (germline): ENHRY, SYGVKD. Trimming stripped 7 bases from V and 0 bases from J, with 9 bases between. CDR3: CAITEGLNTEAFF. The CDR3 region has the DNA TGTGCCATCACAGAGGGATTGAACACTGAAGCTTTCTTT.

This clonotype was seen more than once but under ten times. V and J are TRBV12-3 or TRBV12-4 and TRBJ1-1; unclear D gene. V shed 5 bases and J shed 5 bases, with 12 bases lying between them. The CDR3 is 13 amino acids. The CDR3 region has the DNA TGTGCCAGCAGTAACCAAGGGTTGACTGAAGCTTTCTTT. This translates into CASSNQGLTEAFF.

This clonotype was counted a few times. The rearrangement links TRBV20-1 to TRBJ2-1; 8 bases fit TRBD2. The germline gives CDR1 DFQATT, CDR2 SNEGSKA (reference sequence). There are 14 residues in the CDR3. After removal of 2 bases from V and 8 bases from J, the junction contained 8 bases not matched to a gene. The CDR3 reads CSARWGVGGDEQFF. In DNA form, the CDR3 reads TGCAGTGCTAGATGGGGCGTCGGGGGGGATGAGCAGTTCTTC.

This clonotype was detected ten times or more. This chain connects TRBV20-1 to TRBJ1-4; TRBD1 agrees at 7 bases. There are 14 residues in the CDR3. Germline trimming cut 3 bases from V and 8 bases from J; bases unmatched to any gene: 9. Germline V gene sequence: CDR1 DFQATT, CDR2 SNEGSKA (reference sequence). The CDR3 coding sequence is TGCAGTGCTAGTAACAGGGGACGGGACGAAAAACTGTTTTTT. This encodes CSASNRGRDEKLFF.

This clonotype was seen repeatedly, ten times or more. This chain joins TRBV7-2 and TRBJ1-2; TRBD1 matches at 7 bases. CDR3 length: 13 residues. The germline gives CDR1 SGHTA, CDR2 FQGNSA. V gave up 4 bases and J gave up 7 bases; unmatched junction bases: 6. The CDR3 sequence: CASSSGGRSGYTF. For the CDR3, the DNA is TGTGCCAGCAGCTCAGGGGGGCGCAGTGGCTACACCTTC.

There are many counts of this clonotype. This sequence joins TRBV7-2 and TRBJ2-7; TRBD1 aligns across 7 bases. J was trimmed by 3 bases and V by 6 bases; bases with no gene match: 11. In germline, CDR1 is SGHTA, CDR2 FQGNSA. The CDR3 has 15 amino acids. The CDR3 loop reads CASRLDRASFYEQYF. DNA of the CDR3: TGTGCCAGCAGACTAGACAGGGCCAGCTTCTACGAGCAGTACTTC.

This clonotype was seen at least ten times. J is TRBJ1-2 and V is TRBV20-1; weak D call: TRBD1 (5 bases). This CDR3 comprises 13 residues. Germline-derived CDR1 and CDR2 are DFQATT and SNEGSKA (reference sequence). CDR3 protein: CITAQGGDYGYTF. For the CDR3, the DNA is TGCATTACCGCCCAGGGAGGGGACTATGGCTACACCTTC.

This clonotype was observed many times. The gene calls are TRBV4-3 and TRBJ2-4, with a possible D match to TRBD1 (6 bases). Germline V gene data show CDR1 as LGHNA and CDR2 as YSLEER. Trimming took off 0 bases at V and 6 bases at J, with 12 bases between the two ends. The length of the CDR3 is 15 residues. The CDR3 sequence is CASSQDSSGANIQYF. The CDR3 region has the DNA TGCGCCAGCAGCCAAGATTCATCAGGGGCAAACATTCAGTACTTC.

This clonotype was counted at least ten times. This chain joins TRBV7-9 and TRBJ2-7; TRBD1 aligns across 11 bases. CDR3 length: 17 amino acids. The ends lost 0 bases at V and 7 bases at J; junction bases unmatched: 11. Germline CDR1 and CDR2: SEHNR and FQNEAQ (reference sequence). The chain's CDR3 is CASSLARWGQGEKEQYF. DNA for the CDR3: TGTGCCAGCAGCTTAGCGCGTTGGGGACAGGGGGAGAAGGAGCAGTACTTC.

With respect to this clonotype: The final CDR3 position lacks the conserved phenylalanine or tryptophan, pointing to a likely read error. CDR3 coding DNA: TGCGCCAGCAGCTTGGGCGGGGCCAGAGGGCAAGAGACCCAGTACTTG. This encodes CASSLGGARGQETQYL. This rearrangement joins TRBV5-1 to TRBJ2-5, with D perhaps TRBD2 (6 bases). Trimming pared 0 bases from V and 2 bases from J, leaving 14 bases between. The CDR3 loop spans 16 amino acids. In germline, CDR1 is SGHRS, CDR2 YFSETQ.

This clonotype was seen repeatedly, ten times or more. The genes are TRBV5-7 and TRBJ2-3; a possible D gene is TRBD2 (5 bases). TRBV5-7 is sorted into the ORF group, with uncertain function. Trimming took 6 bases from V and 9 from J, leaving 20 bases between them. This CDR3 has 14 amino acids. The CDR3 is CASTRGCPKRTQYF. The CDR3 region has the DNA TGTGCCAGCACCCGAGGGTGCCCCAAGAGAACGCAGTATTTT.

This clonotype has at least ten counts. V gene TRBV7-2 combines with J gene TRBJ1-5, with D uncertain. V shed 5 bases and J shed 0 bases, with 11 bases lying between them. There are 15 residues in the CDR3. Germline loops: CDR1 SGHTA, CDR2 FQGNSA. As DNA, the CDR3 is TGTGCCAGCAGCACAAGGGTTAATAGCAATCAGCCCCAGCATTTT. It yields the protein CASSTRVNSNQPQHF.

Many counts were recorded for this clonotype. The chain has TRBV10-3 and TRBJ2-3; D gene unclear. Trimming took 0 bases from V and 5 from J, leaving 12 bases between them. There are 15 residues in the CDR3. Germline CDR1 and CDR2: ENHRY and SYGVKD. The CDR3 loop reads CAISESSPRKDTQYF. In DNA form, the CDR3 reads TGTGCCATCAGTGAGTCTTCCCCCCGGAAAGATACGCAGTATTTT.

This clonotype was seen many times. This chain uses TRBV2 with TRBJ2-4; a weak D match, TRBD1 (5 bases). This CDR3 comprises 17 residues. Trimming shortened V by 0 bases and J by 0 bases, and 12 bases separated the two germline ends. CDR1 and CDR2 (germline): SNHLY, FYNNEI. The CDR3 region is CASSEAPTVLAKNIQYF. The CDR3 region has the DNA TGTGCCAGCAGTGAAGCTCCGACAGTTCTAGCCAAAAACATTCAGTACTTC. The entire variable domain, with the rest obtained from reference TRBV2 and TRBJ2-4, is as follows: EPEVTQTPSHQVTQMGQEVILRCVPISNHLYFYWYRQILGQKVEFLVSFYNNEISEKSEIFDDQFSVERPDGSNFTLKIRSTKLEDSAMYFCASSEAPTVLAKNIQYFGAGTRLSVL.

With respect to this clonotype: A read error may be the cause here, since a much bigger clone is one base away. The chain carries TRBV12-3 or TRBV12-4 and TRBJ1-4; TRBD1 is a possible D gene (5 bases). V lost 6 bases, J lost 10 bases, and 12 bases lay in between. The CDR3 length is 12 residues. CDR3 bases: TGTGCCAGCAGGGGGACGGAAGTAAAACTGTTTTTT. Translated, it gives CASRGTEVKLFF.

This clonotype was picked up a small number of times. The chain joins TRBV19 to TRBJ2-7, with D unresolved. V gave up 0 bases and J gave up 7 bases, with 19 bases separating them. The CDR3 consists of 16 residues. Germline V lookup: CDR1 LNHDA, CDR2 SQIVND (reference sequence). CDR3 loop: CASSIELPVPIGEQYF. In DNA form, the CDR3 reads TGTGCCAGTAGTATAGAGCTGCCGGTCCCAATCGGGGAGCAGTACTTC.

This clonotype was observed many times. The chain has TRBV12-3 or TRBV12-4 and TRBJ1-5; 8 bases fit TRBD1. The J segment lost 6 bases and the V segment lost 1 base, leaving 8 bases of the junction unmatched. The CDR3 loop spans 16 amino acids. In DNA form, the CDR3 reads TGTGCCAGCAGTTTAGGTTCGGACAGGGCCATTCAGCCCCAGCATTTT. It codes for CASSLGSDRAIQPQHF.

This clonotype was seen repeatedly, ten times or more. The V call is TRBV5-1, the J call TRBJ1-2; a possible D gene is TRBD1 (6 bases). CDR3 length equals 14 residues. Germline V lookup: CDR1 SGHRS, CDR2 YFSETQ. V lost 2 bases, J lost 3 bases, and 11 bases lay in between. The CDR3 nucleotides read TGCGCCAGCAGCTTCCGGACAGAGCACTATGGCTACACCTTC. This codes for CASSFRTEHYGYTF. Full variable domain (missing parts from reference TRBV5-1 and TRBJ1-2): KAGVTQTPRYLIKTRGQQVTLSCSPISGHRSVSWYQQTPGQGLQFLFEYFSETQRNKGNFPGRFSGRQFSNSRSEMNVSTLELGDSALYLCASSFRTEHYGYTFGSGTRLTVV.

This clonotype came up a few times. This rearrangement joins TRBV11-2 to TRBJ2-2; D is perhaps TRBD2 (6 bases). V gave up 0 bases and J gave up 4 bases, with 12 bases separating them. The CDR3 totals 16 residues. Looked up from germline, CDR1 is SGHAT and CDR2 is FQNNGV. This CDR3 reads CASSLDGSWGTGELFF. The CDR3 bases are TGTGCCAGCAGCTTAGACGGGAGTTGGGGCACCGGGGAGCTGTTTTTT.

This clonotype was picked up many times. The chain carries TRBV3-1 and TRBJ1-2; 10 bases fit TRBD1. The J segment lost 1 base and the V segment lost 7 bases, leaving 9 bases of the junction unmatched. Germline CDR1 is LGHDT and CDR2 is YNNKEL (reference sequence). The CDR3 loop spans 16 amino acids. In nucleotides, the CDR3 is TGTGCCAGCATCGCCTCCGGGACAGGGGTTAACTATGGCTACACCTTC. Its protein is CASIASGTGVNYGYTF.

V and J are TRBV14 and TRBJ2-7; 9 bases align to TRBD1. This CDR3 spans 15 amino acids. J gave up 1 base and V 3 bases, and 4 bases lay outside the gene matches. Germline V gives CDR1 SGHDN, CDR2 FVKESK. CDR3 nucleotide sequence: TGTGCCAGCAGCCACCCCGGGACAGGGTCCTACGAGCAGTACTTC. As protein: CASSHPGTGSYEQYF.

This clonotype was counted at least ten times. CDR3 sequence: CASTPEYF. CDR3 nucleotides: TGTGCCAGCACCCCAGAGTATTTT. The genes are TRBV7-9 and TRBJ2-3; no clear D gene. V shed 7 bases and J shed 13 bases, with 6 bases lying between them. Germline V lookup: CDR1 SEHNR, CDR2 FQNEAQ (reference sequence). The CDR3 has 8 amino acids.

This clonotype was counted at least ten times. The V and J genes are TRBV4-1 and TRBJ1-3; TRBD1 aligns across 8 bases. V shed 1 base and J 0 bases; nucleotides not matched to a gene: 8. Germline values: CDR1 MGHRA, CDR2 YSYEKL. This CDR3 region has 18 residues. CDR3 DNA sequence: TGCGCCAGCAGCCAAGTCTTTCCAGGGGGCAACTCTGGAAACACCATATATTTT. This sequence encodes CASSQVFPGGNSGNTIYF.

This clonotype occurred many times. The chain links TRBV12-3 or TRBV12-4 to TRBJ1-5; D gene ambiguous. The V end was cut by 5 bases, the J end by 3 bases, with 8 bases between. The CDR3 length is 13 residues. DNA for the CDR3: TGTGCCAGCAGTCATGGTCACAATCAGCCCCAGCATTTT. This translates into CASSHGHNQPQHF.

This clonotype was counted ten times or more. V usage is TRBV9 and J usage is TRBJ2-5, with a weak D call TRBD2 (6 bases). This CDR3 is 19 amino acids long. V gave up 0 bases and J gave up 6 bases, with 27 bases separating them. Germline V lookup: CDR1 SGDLS, CDR2 YYNGEE. CDR3 loop: CASSVGRIAAAEGEQTQYF. The CDR3 coding sequence is TGTGCCAGCAGCGTAGGAAGGATAGCGGCCGCGGAAGGAGAACAGACCCAGTACTTC.

Ten or more counts support this clonotype. The V and J genes are TRBV27 and TRBJ2-7; D tentatively fits TRBD1 or TRBD2 (5 bases each). The CDR3 has 17 amino acids. Germline loops: CDR1 MNHEY, CDR2 SMNVEV (reference sequence). The V end was cut by 1 base, the J end by 0 bases, with 16 bases between. The CDR3 coding sequence is TGTGCCAGCAGTTTATATGGGACCGGAATTAGCTCCTACGAGCAGTACTTC. Translating gives CASSLYGTGISSYEQYF.

This clonotype was detected ten times or more. The V gene is TRBV12-3 or TRBV12-4, the J gene TRBJ1-4, with TRBD1 as a possible D gene (6 bases). Between the trimmed V and J ends, which lost 8 bases and 4 bases, there was a span of 17 bases. This CDR3 region has 15 residues. The CDR3 DNA sequence: TGTGCCAGCCGCGCCCACAGGGCGAATAATGAAAAACTGTTTTTT. It specifies CASRAHRANNEKLFF.